This T cell receptor beta chain was sequenced in a study of blood T cell repertoires in COVID-19. Study summary: The origin of the acute and convalescent COVID-19 samples was the United States, Italy and Spain.

Enrollees, about 18 to 95 years old, lived in 24 US areas. In assigning cohorts, the study relied on participant-reported clinical history. Contact with a PCR-confirmed or clinician-diagnosed COVID-19 case occurred within 2 weeks of entry. Sequencing was performed with immunoSEQ multiplex PCR; in TCRdb, only in-frame clones are kept and a portion is missing. The sample shows roughly 320,000 clones, more than 90% of them seen only once. Germline CDR1 is SGHRS and CDR2 is YFSETQ. This CDR3 region has 13 residues. V shed 6 bases and J 5 bases; nucleotides not matched to a gene: 6. The sample consisted of PBMCs or T cells enriched from blood (not recorded which). This clonotype was obtained from a woman aged 30 to 39 who had been exposed to COVID-19. V is TRBV5-1 and J is TRBJ2-5; 8 nucleotides align to TRBD1. CDR3 protein: CASTGGGRETQYF. CDR3 nucleotides: TGCGCCAGCACAGGGGGCGGCCGGGAGACCCAGTACTTC.